This T cell receptor (beta chain) is drawn from a study of blood T cells in healthy people across ages. To note about this clonotype: What it binds is not known.

Alongside a J-beta primer mix, a sample-barcoded 5' primer served in a second PCR lasting about 7 to 12 cycles. TCRdb recomputed calls from the 5' RACE reads with MiXCR, one row per CDR3 protein. The profile shows about 770,000 distinct CDR3 sequences, more than 40% of them singletons. This CDR3 is 15 amino acids long. Germline V lookup: CDR1 DFQATT, CDR2 SNEGSKA (reference sequence). The J segment lost 3 bases and the V segment lost 3 bases, leaving 4 bases of the junction unmatched. Findings of the study overall: Greater diversity and more naive CD4+ cells were seen in long-lived donors than in aged donors.

Donor samples were obtained from healthy Caucasian individuals from Russia, aged 6 to 90. A minimum of 6 million PBMCs was isolated per sample. Total RNA extraction produced at least 6 micrograms (per sample) for the study. The chain couples TRBV20-1 to TRBJ1-6; 8 bases agree with TRBD1. The sequencing sample was made of blood. The clonotype originates from a man aged 55-75 years in good health. CDR3 in DNA: TGCAGTGCTAGGCCGGGACAGGACTATAATTCACCCCTCCACTTT. It codes for CSARPGQDYNSPLHF.